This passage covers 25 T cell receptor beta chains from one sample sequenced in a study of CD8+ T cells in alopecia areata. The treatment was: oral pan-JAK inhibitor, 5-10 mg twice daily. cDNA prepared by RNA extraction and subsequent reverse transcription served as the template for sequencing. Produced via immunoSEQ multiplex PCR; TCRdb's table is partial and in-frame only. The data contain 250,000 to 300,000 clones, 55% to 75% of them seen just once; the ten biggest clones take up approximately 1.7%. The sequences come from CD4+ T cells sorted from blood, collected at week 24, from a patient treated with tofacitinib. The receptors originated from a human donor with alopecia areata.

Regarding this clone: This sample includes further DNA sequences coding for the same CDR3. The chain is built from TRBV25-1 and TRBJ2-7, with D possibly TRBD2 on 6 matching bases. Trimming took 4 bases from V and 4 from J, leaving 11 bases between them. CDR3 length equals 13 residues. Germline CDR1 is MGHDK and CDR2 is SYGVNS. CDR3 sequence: CASSVGGAYEQYF. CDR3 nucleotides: TGTGCCAGCAGTGTCGGGGGAGCTTACGAGCAGTACTTC.

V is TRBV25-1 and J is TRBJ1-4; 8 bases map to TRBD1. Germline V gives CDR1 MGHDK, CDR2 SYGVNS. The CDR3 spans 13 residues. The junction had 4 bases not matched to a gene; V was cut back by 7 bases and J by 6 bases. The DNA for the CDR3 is TGTGCCAGCAAGGGACAGGCCCATGAAAAACTGTTTTTT. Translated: CASKGQAHEKLFF. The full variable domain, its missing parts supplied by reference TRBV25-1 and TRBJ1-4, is EADIYQTPRYLVIGTGKKITLECSQTMGHDKMYWYQQDPGMELHLIHYSYGVNSTEKGDLSSESTVSRIRTEHFPLTLESARPSHTSQYLCASKGQAHEKLFFGSGTQLSVL.

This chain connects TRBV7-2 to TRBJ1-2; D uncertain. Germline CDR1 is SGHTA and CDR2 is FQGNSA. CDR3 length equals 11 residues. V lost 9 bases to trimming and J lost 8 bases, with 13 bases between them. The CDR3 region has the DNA TGTGCCAGAGCCACCCCGCGGGGCTACACCTTC. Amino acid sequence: CARATPRGYTF.

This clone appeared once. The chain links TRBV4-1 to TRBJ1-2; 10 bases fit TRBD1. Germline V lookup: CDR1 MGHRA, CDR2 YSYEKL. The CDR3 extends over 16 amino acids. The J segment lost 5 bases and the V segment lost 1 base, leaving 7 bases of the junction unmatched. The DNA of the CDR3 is TGCGCCAGCAGCCAAGGGGGGACAGGGGCGTCATATGGCTACACCTTC. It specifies CASSQGGTGASYGYTF.

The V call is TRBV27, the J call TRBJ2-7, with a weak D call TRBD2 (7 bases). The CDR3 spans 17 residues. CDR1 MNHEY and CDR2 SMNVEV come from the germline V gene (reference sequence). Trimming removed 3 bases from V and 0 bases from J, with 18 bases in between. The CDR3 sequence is CASSFGGGLLSSYEQYF. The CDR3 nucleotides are TGTGCCAGCAGTTTCGGCGGGGGCCTCTTAAGCTCCTACGAGCAGTACTTC.

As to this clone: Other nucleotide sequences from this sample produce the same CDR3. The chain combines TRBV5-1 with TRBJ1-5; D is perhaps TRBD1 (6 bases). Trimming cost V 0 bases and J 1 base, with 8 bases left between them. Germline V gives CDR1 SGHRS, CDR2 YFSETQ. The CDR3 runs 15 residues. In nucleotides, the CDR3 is TGCGCCAGCAGCTTGGGGACAGTGAGCAATCAGCCCCAGCATTTT. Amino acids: CASSLGTVSNQPQHF.

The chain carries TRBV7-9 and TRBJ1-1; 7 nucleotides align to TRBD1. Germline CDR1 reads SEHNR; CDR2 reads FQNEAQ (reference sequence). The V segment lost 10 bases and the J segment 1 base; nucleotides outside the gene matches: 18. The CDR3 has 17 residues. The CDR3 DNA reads TGTGCCACCTCTGATAGGGGGCGCGTAGAAAAGAACACTGAAGCTTTCTTT. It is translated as CATSDRGRVEKNTEAFF.

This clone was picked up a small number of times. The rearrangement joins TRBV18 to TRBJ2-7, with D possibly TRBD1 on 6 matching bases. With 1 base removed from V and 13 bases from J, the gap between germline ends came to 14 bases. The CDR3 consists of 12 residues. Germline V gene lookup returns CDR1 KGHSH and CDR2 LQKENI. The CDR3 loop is CASSPLEGVGYF. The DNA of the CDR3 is TGTGCCAGCTCACCACTTGAGGGGGTTGGATACTTC. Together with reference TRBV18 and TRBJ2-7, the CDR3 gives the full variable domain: NAGVMQNPRHLVRRRGQEARLRCSPMKGHSHVYWYRQLPEEGLKFMVYLQKENIIDESGMPKERFSAEFPKEGPSILRIQQVVRGDSAAYFCASSPLEGVGYFGPGTRLTVT.

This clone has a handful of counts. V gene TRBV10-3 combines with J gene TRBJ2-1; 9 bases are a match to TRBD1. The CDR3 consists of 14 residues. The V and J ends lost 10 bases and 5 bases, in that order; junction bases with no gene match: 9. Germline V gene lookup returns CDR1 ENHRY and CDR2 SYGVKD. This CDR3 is CATQGDRDNNEQFF. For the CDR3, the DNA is TGTGCCACCCAGGGGGACAGGGATAACAATGAGCAGTTCTTC.

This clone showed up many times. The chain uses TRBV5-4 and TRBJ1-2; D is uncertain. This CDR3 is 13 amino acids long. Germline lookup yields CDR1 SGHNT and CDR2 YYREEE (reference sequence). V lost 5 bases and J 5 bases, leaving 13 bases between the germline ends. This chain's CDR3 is CASRPDIGYGYTF. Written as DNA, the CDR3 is TGTGCCAGCAGGCCCGATATAGGGTATGGCTACACCTTC.

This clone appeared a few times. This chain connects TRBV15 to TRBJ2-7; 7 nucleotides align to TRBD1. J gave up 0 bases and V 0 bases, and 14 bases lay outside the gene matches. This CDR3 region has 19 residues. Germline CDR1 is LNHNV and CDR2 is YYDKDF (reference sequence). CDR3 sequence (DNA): TGTGCCACCAGCAGAGATGCAGGGGGATACCCCGACCGCTCCTACGAGCAGTACTTC. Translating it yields CATSRDAGGYPDRSYEQYF.

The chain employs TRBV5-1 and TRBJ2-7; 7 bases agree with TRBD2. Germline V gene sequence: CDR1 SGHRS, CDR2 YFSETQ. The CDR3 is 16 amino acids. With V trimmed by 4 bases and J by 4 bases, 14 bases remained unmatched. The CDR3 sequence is CASSRRESAGEYEQYF. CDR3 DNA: TGCGCCAGCAGCCGACGGGAGTCGGCGGGGGAATACGAGCAGTACTTC.

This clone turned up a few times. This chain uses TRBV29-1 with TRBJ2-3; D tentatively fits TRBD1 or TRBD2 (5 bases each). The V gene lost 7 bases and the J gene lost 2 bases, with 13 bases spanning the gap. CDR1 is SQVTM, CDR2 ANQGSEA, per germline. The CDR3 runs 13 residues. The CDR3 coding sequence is TGCAGCGCCCGGGACCGTTACACAGATACGCAGTATTTT. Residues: CSARDRYTDTQYF.

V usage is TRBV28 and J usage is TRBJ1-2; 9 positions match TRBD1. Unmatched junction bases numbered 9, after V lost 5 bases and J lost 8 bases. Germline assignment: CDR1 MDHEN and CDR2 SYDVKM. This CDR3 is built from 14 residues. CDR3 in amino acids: CASSILGQGRGYTF. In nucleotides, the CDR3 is TGTGCCAGCAGTATCCTGGGACAGGGTAGAGGCTACACCTTC.

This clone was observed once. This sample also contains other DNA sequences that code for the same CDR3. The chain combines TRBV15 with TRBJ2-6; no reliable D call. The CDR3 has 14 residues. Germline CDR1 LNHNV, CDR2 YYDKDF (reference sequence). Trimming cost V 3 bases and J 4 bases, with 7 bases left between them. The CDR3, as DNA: TGTGCCACCAGCAGGAGGACCGGGGCCAACGTCCTGACTTTC. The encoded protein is CATSRRTGANVLTF.

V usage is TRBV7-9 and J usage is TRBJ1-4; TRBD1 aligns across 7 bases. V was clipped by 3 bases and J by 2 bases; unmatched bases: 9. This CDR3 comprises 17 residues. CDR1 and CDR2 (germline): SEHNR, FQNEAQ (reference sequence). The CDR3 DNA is TGTGCCAGCAGCTTCTACAGGGGAGGGGCTACTAATGAAAAACTGTTTTTT. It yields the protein CASSFYRGGATNEKLFF.

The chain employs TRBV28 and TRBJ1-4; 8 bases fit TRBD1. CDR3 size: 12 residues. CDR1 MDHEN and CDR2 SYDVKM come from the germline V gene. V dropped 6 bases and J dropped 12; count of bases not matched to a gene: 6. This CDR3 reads CASRTGADQLFF. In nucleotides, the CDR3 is TGTGCCAGCAGGACAGGGGCAGATCAACTGTTTTTT.

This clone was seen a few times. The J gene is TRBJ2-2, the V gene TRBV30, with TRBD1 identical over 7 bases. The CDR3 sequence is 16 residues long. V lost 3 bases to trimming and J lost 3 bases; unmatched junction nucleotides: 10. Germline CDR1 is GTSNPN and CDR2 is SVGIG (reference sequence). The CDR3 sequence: CAWRWQGVSHTGELFF. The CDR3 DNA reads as TGTGCCTGGAGGTGGCAGGGGGTCAGCCACACCGGGGAGCTGTTTTTT.

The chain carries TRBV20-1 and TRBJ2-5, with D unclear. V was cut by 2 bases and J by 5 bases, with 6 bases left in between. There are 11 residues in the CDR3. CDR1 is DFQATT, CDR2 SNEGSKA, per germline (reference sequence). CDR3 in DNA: TGCAGTGCTAGAAGCCTGGAGACCCAGTACTTC. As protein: CSARSLETQYF.

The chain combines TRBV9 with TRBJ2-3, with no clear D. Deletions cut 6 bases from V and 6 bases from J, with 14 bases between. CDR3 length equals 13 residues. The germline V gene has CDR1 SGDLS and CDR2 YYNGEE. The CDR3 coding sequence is TGTGCCAGCACCAGCACCAAGGAGGATACGCAGTATTTT. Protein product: CASTSTKEDTQYF.

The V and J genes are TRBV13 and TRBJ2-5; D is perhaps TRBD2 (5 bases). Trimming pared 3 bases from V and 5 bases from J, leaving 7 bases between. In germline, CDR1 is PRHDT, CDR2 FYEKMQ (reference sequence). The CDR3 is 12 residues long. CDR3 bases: TGTGCCAGCAGCTTCCGAGGGGAGACCCAGTACTTC. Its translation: CASSFRGETQYF.

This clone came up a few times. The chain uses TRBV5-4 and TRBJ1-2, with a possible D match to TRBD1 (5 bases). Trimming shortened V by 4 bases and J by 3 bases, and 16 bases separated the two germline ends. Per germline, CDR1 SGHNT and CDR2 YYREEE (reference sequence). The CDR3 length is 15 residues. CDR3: CASSPQGSEHYGYTF. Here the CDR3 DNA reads TGTGCCAGCAGCCCCCAGGGCTCTGAGCACTATGGCTACACCTTC.

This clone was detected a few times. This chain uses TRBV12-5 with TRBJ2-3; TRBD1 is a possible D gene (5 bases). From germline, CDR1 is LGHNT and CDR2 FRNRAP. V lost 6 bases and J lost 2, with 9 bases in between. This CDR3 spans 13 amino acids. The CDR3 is CASGRGSTDTQYF. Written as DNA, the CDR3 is TGTGCTAGTGGAAGGGGTTCCACAGATACGCAGTATTTT.

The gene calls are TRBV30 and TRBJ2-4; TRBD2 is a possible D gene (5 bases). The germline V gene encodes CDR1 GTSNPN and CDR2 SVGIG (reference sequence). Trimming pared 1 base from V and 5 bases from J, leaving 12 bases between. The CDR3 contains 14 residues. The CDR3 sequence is CAWSGAGIENIQYF. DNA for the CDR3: TGTGCCTGGAGTGGCGCGGGTATTGAAAACATTCAGTACTTC. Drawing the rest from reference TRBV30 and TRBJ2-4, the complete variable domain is SQTIHQWPATLVQPVGSPLSLECTVEGTSNPNLYWYRQAAGRGLQLLFYSVGIGQISSEVPQNLSASRPQDRQFILSSKKLLLSDSGFYLCAWSGAGIENIQYFGAGTRLSVL.

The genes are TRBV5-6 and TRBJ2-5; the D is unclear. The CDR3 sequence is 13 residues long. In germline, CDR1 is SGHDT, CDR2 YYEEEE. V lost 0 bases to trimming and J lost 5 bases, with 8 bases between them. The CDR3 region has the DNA TGTGCCAGCAGCTTGGGGATGGGGGAGACCCAGTACTTC. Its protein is CASSLGMGETQYF.